The rows below give T cell receptor beta chains drawn from one sample of a study of control samples from healthy donors and cancer patients. Here immunoSEQ multiplex PCR was the method, and the copy in TCRdb shows in-frame clones only, minus some. The sample includes 73,000 or so clones, less than 90% of them seen just once. Sequenced material: blood. The receptors were sampled from a woman aged 45-65 years in good health. CDR3s include the opening cysteine and the closing phenylalanine or tryptophan. A D gene is named only where the DNA matches it firmly. Clone sizes are given selectively: once, few, many, or a class where the clone is expanded.

CDR3 DNA	CDR3 protein	clone size	V gene	D gene	J gene
TGCGCCAGCAGCTCGGGACTAGCGGGAAGCACAGATACGCAGTATTTT	CASSSGLAGSTDTQYF	once	TRBV5-1	TRBD2	TRBJ2-3
TGCGCCAGCAGCGACGGGACATTTGAGACCCAGTACTTC	CASSDGTFETQYF	-	TRBV5-1	-	TRBJ2-5
TGCAGCGCAAGGGACAGGGAGAATTCACCCCTCCACTTT	CSARDRENSPLHF	few	TRBV29-1	TRBD1	TRBJ1-6
TGTGCCAGCAGCCCCATCGAGTGGGGCAATCAGCCCCAGCATTTT	CASSPIEWGNQPQHF	few	TRBV7-6	-	TRBJ1-5
TGTGCCAGCAGCCAAGTGGCCAGGGGAAAGGATGGCTACACCTTC	CASSQVARGKDGYTF	-	TRBV14	-	TRBJ1-2
TGTGCCAGCAGCCGGACCCCGGAGGACCTTAGCAATCAGCCCCAGCATTTT	CASSRTPEDLSNQPQHF	-	TRBV7-8	-	TRBJ1-5
TGTGCCAGCAGTGCTCCCCTGGGACTAGCGGATACCGGGGAGCTGTTTTTT	CASSAPLGLADTGELFF	-	TRBV6-1	TRBD2	TRBJ2-2
TGCGCCAGCAGGGGGGCCGGGGAGACCCAGTACTTC	CASRGAGETQYF	few	TRBV5-1	-	TRBJ2-5
TGTGCCAGCAGCCCGCAAAGGACAGTGAACACCGGGGAGCTGTTTTTT	CASSPQRTVNTGELFF	-	TRBV13	-	TRBJ2-2
TGTGCCAGCTCCCCCGACTACTCCTCCTACGAGCAGTACTTC	CASSPDYSSYEQYF	-	TRBV18	-	TRBJ2-7
TGTGCCAGCAGCGTAGGACTAGCGAGACAAGCGGGGTCCTACAATGAGCAGTTCTTC	CASSVGLARQAGSYNEQFF	once	TRBV9	TRBD2	TRBJ2-1
TGTGCCAGCAGCCCCGGACAGTTTAATGAAAAACTGTTTTTT	CASSPGQFNEKLFF	-	TRBV9	-	TRBJ1-4
TGTGCCAGCACGACCCCCGTGCGACAAATCCAAGAGACCCAGTACTTC	CASTTPVRQIQETQYF	-	TRBV2	-	TRBJ2-5
TGTGCCAGCGCCCAGGGTTACGAGCAGTACTTC	CASAQGYEQYF	few	TRBV27	-	TRBJ2-7
TGCGCCAGCAGCTTTCATCGGGACAGGGTCTCCTACGAGCAGTACTTC	CASSFHRDRVSYEQYF	-	TRBV5-1	TRBD1	TRBJ2-7
TGTGCCAGCAGTTCGGCAGGGGAATCACCCCTCCACTTT	CASSSAGESPLHF	-	TRBV6-1	-	TRBJ1-6
TGTGCCAGCAGCTTAGGAGGACAGGCGCGCTACGAGCAGTACTTC	CASSLGGQARYEQYF	few	TRBV11-3	TRBD1	TRBJ2-7
TGCGCCAGCAGCTTGGGGCAGGGGGGCTACGAGCAGTACTTC	CASSLGQGGYEQYF	-	TRBV5-1	-	TRBJ2-7
TGTGCTACCTTTCAACCAGGGCCCGATGCCCTCCACTTT	CATFQPGPDALHF	once	TRBV6-5	-	TRBJ1-6
TGTGCCAGCAGAGTCTCGAGCGGGACAGAAACGAATGAGCAGTTCTTC	CASRVSSGTETNEQFF	-	TRBV27	-	TRBJ2-1
TGTGCCAGCAGCGGACGGTCAACTAATGAAAAACTGTTTTTT	CASSGRSTNEKLFF	once	TRBV6-6	-	TRBJ1-4
TGCGCCAGCAGCCTGGGACAGGGGGCACTGAACACTGAAGCTTTCTTT	CASSLGQGALNTEAFF	-	TRBV5-1	TRBD1	TRBJ1-1